This T cell receptor (beta chain) was sequenced for a study of beta chain features in type 1 diabetes. Study context: Age, gender, cell numbers and subset yield matched between patients and controls.

Study results and caveats: Within patients, naive, central memory and Treg TCRB repertoires seemed more similar than within healthy donors. People with Type 1 diabetes carried modestly yet significantly shorter TCRB CDR3s in all four CD4+ subsets.

TCRB transcripts that were expressed got sequenced, as all of the isolated RNA had been reverse transcribed. Mean read depth for naive, central memory and regulatory T cell samples was approximately 3.57 million reads. The table came from immunoSEQ multiplex PCR; TCRdb's copy has only in-frame clones and leaves some out. The profile shows some 250,000 clones, roughly 11% of them singletons. The germline V gene encodes CDR1 GTSNPN and CDR2 SVGIG (reference sequence). The length of the CDR3 is 16 residues. V shed 3 bases and J 4 bases; nucleotides not matched to a gene: 9. This clone was detected only a few times. No antigen is known for it. Averaging approximately 120 mL, one heparinised blood draw came from each individual donor.

The source material was naive CD4+ T cells from blood. This receptor was taken from a man under 40 with type 1 diabetes. The V gene is TRBV30, the J gene TRBJ2-2, with TRBD1 identical over 9 bases. The CDR3 nucleotides are TGTGCCTGGAGCTTTCGGACAGGGGTGTCCACCGGGGAGCTGTTTTTT. It is translated as CAWSFRTGVSTGELFF.